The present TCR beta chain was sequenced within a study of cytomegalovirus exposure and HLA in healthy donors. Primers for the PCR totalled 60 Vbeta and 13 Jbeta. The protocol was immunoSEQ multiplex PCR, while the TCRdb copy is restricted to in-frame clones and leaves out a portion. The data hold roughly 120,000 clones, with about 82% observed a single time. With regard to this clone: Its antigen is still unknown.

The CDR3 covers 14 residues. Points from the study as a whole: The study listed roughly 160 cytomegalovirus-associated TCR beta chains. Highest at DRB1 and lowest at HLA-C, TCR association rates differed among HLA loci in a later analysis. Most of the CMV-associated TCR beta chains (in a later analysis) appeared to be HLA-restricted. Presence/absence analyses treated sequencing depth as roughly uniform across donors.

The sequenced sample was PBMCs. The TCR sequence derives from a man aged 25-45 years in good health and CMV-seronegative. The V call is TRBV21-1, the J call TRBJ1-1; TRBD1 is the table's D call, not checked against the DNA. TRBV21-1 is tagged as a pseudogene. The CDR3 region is CASRRTGLNTEAFF. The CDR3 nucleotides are TGTGCCAGCAGACGGACAGGGCTCAACACTGAAGCTTTCTTT.